The rows below give T cell receptor beta chains drawn from one sample of a study of monozygotic twins with inflammatory bowel disease. TCRdb reprocessed the 5' RACE reads; each CDR3 protein has one entry and no DNA is given. This sample's table has about 300,000 distinct CDR3 sequences. Material: blood. The receptor set was obtained from a human donor with ulcerative colitis or Crohn's disease, or a healthy co-twin of an affected twin (not recorded which). The CDR3 runs from the conserved cysteine through the conserved F or W.

>TRBJ2-1|TRBV7-2
CASSKTGYEQFF
>TRBJ2-1|TRBV18
CASSPPGGIDRNEQFF
>TRBJ1-2|TRBV7-2
CASSGPPVNYGYTF
>TRBJ2-7|TRBV5-1
CASSTGGSSYEQYF
>TRBJ2-1|TRBV29-1
CSVTGTRISEQFF
>TRBJ2-3|TRBV12-3/TRBV12-4
CASSTSTGPDTQYF
>TRBJ2-2|TRBV15
CATSKLGELFF
>TRBJ1-2|TRBV7-2
CASSLFRAGANGYTF
>TRBJ1-1|TRBV4-2
CASSQVLGIMNTEAFF
>TRBJ1-3|TRBV19
CASRPQDRTTGNTIYF
>TRBJ2-3|TRBV4-2
CASSQVLVREGTDTQYF
>TRBJ2-7|TRBV12-3/TRBV12-4
CASSLLLSSYEQYF
>TRBJ2-2|TRBV29-1
CSGRPGGTGELFF
>TRBJ1-3|TRBV5-1
CASSLDGAGNTIYF
>TRBJ2-7|TRBV24-1
CATSDPGAGGINEQYF
>TRBJ2-7|TRBV5-5
CASSFLKLAGDEQYF
>TRBJ2-3|TRBV5-1
CASSLGPESAGTDTQYF
>TRBJ2-4|TRBV3-1
CASSNRLAVNIQYF
>TRBJ2-7|TRBV7-9
CASSRDRGLEQYF
>TRBJ1-3|TRBV6-6
CASEVLSSGNTIYF
>TRBJ1-1|TRBV20-1
CSARGQGVAEAFF
>TRBJ2-3|TRBV24-1
CATSDPGYPNTQYF
>TRBJ2-3|TRBV6-1
CATNDRGLTDTQYF
>TRBJ2-5|TRBV5-6
CASSLQVALETQYF
>TRBJ2-7|TRBV28
CASSQIGTYEQYF
>TRBJ2-3|TRBV6-2/TRBV6-3
CASNTPGHSTDTQYF
>TRBJ2-3|TRBV28
CASSLLAEDSTDTQYF
>TRBJ2-7|TRBV27
CASSQTGTGLREQYF
>TRBJ2-1|TRBV5-1
CASSFGLPGLATGNEQFF
>TRBJ2-5|TRBV7-8
CASSQPVVLETQYF
>TRBJ2-7|TRBV6-2/TRBV6-3
CASSYSWGPQAEQYF
>TRBJ1-2|TRBV28
CASSSQTANYGYTF
>TRBJ1-3|TRBV12-3/TRBV12-4
CASSPTLNSGNTIYF
>TRBJ1-1|TRBV7-9
CASSHSANTEAFF
>TRBJ2-7|TRBV4-3
CASSQEGRVEQYF
>TRBJ2-7|TRBV12-3/TRBV12-4
CASRPPGPAYEQYF
>TRBJ2-5|TRBV24-1
CATSAGSQGETQYF
>TRBJ1-5|TRBV27
CASSLRGDRSYNQPQHF
>TRBJ2-7|TRBV27
CASRPGVSSYYEQYF
>TRBJ2-4|TRBV3-1
CASSQRPSGEEYF
>TRBJ2-1|TRBV10-3
CAMGAGGDEQFF
>TRBJ1-6|TRBV4-3
CASSQEGEVSSPLHF
>TRBJ2-3|TRBV25-1
CASSEVSGFPDTQYF
>TRBJ2-2|TRBV3-1
CASSPFVSPNTGELFF
>TRBJ1-5|TRBV29-1
CSVKLTGNNQPQHF
>TRBJ1-2|TRBV20-1
CSARAETGYGYTF
>TRBJ2-7|TRBV29-1
CSAWDGLSYEQYF
>TRBJ2-3|TRBV9
CASRRGGLGDTQYF
>TRBJ2-3|TRBV5-1
CASNPQSGTDTQYF